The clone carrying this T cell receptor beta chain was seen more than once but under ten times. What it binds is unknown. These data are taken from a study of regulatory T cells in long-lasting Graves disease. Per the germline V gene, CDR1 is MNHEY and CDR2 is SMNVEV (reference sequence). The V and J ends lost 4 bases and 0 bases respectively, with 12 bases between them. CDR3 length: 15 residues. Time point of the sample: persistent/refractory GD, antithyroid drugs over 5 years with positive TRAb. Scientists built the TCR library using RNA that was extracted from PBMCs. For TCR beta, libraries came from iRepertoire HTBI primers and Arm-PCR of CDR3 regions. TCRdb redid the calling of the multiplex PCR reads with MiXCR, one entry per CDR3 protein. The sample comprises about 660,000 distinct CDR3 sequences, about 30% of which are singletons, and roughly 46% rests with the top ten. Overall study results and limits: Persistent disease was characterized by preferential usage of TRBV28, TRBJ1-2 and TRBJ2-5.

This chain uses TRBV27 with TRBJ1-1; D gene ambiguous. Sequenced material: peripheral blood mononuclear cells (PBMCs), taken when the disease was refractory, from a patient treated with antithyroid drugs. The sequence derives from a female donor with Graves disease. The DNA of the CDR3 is TGTGCCAGCAGTTCATTCGGACTCATGAACACTGAAGCTTTCTTT. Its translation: CASSSFGLMNTEAFF.